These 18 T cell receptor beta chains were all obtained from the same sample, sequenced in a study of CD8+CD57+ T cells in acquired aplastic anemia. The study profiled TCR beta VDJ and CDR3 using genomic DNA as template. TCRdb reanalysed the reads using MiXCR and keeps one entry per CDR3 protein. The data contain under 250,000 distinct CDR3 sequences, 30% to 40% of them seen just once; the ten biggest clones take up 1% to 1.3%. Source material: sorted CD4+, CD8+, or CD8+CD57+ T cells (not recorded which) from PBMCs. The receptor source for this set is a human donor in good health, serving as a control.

For the CDR3, the DNA is TGCGCCAGCCGCCAGGGGTTCCGAGAGACCCAGTACTTC. It codes for CASRQGFRETQYF. This sequence joins TRBV10-1 and TRBJ2-5, with a tentative D call TRBD1 (6 bases). Trimming left V 8 bases short and J 4 bases short, with 14 bases between. This CDR3 spans 13 amino acids. CDR1 and CDR2 (germline): WNHNN, SYGVQD (reference sequence).

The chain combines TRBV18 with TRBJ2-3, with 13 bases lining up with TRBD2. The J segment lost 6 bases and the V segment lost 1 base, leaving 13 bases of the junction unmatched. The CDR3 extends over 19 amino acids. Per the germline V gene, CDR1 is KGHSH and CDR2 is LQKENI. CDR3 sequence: CASSPLTSGGAAPPDTQYF. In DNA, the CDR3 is TGTGCCAGCTCACCACTTACTAGCGGGGGGGCGGCCCCCCCGGATACGCAGTATTTT.

CDR3 region: CASMLTGFSGNTIYF. The CDR3 bases are TGTGCCAGCATGTTAACAGGGTTCTCTGGAAACACCATATATTTT. V and J are TRBV10-3 and TRBJ1-3, with D perhaps matching TRBD1 (6 bases). CDR1 ENHRY and CDR2 SYGVKD come from the germline V gene. V was cut by 10 bases and J by 0 bases, with 16 bases left in between. CDR3 length: 15 amino acids.

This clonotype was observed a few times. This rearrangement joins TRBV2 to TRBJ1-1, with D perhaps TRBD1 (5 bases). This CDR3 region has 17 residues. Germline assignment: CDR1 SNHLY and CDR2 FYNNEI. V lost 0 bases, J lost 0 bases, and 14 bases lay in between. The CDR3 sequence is CASSEAGARPMNTEAFF. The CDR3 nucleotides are TGTGCCAGCAGTGAAGCCGGGGCGAGACCCATGAACACTGAAGCTTTCTTT.

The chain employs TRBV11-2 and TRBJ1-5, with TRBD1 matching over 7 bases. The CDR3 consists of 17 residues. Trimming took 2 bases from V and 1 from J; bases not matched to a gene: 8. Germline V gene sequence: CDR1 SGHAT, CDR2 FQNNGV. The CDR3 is CASSLLRQGNSNQPQHF. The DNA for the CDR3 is TGTGCCAGCAGCTTATTGCGACAGGGAAACAGCAATCAGCCCCAGCATTTT.

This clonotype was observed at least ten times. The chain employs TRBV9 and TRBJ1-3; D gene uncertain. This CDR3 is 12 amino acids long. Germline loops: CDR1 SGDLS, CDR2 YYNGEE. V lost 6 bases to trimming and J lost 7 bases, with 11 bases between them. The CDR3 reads CASNRDSNTIYF. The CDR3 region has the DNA TGTGCCAGCAACAGAGATAGTAACACCATATATTTT.

CDR3 region: CASSLQGARINIQYF. The CDR3 DNA is TGTGCCAGCAGCTTACAGGGGGCGCGAATAAACATTCAGTACTTC. This chain uses TRBV11-2 with TRBJ2-4; 8 nucleotides align to TRBD1. V was clipped by 2 bases and J by 6 bases; unmatched bases: 6. Germline lookup yields CDR1 SGHAT and CDR2 FQNNGV. The CDR3 totals 15 residues. Drawing the rest from reference TRBV11-2 and TRBJ2-4, the complete variable domain is EAGVAQSPRYKIIEKRQSVAFWCNPISGHATLYWYQQILGQGPKLLIQFQNNGVVDDSQLPKDRFSAERLKGVDSTLKIQPAKLEDSAVYLCASSLQGARINIQYFGAGTRLSVL.

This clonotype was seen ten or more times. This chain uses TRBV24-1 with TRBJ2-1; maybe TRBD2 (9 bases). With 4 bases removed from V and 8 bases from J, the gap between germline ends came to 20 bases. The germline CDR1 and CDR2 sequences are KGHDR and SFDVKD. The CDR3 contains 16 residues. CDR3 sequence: CATSDSSSGTGDEQFF. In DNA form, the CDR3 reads TGTGCCACCAGTGACTCCTCTAGCGGGACAGGCGATGAGCAGTTCTTC.

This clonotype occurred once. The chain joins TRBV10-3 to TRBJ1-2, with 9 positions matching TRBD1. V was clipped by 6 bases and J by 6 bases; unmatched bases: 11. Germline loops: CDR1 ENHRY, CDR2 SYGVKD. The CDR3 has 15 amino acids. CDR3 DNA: TGTGCCATCAGCGTTACAGGGGGCGGCCGAGATGGCTACACCTTC. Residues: CAISVTGGGRDGYTF.

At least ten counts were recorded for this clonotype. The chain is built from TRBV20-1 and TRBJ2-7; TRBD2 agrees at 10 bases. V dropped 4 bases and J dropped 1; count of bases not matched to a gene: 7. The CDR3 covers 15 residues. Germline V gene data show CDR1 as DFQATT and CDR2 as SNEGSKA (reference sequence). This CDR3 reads CSAKSGRGTSYEQYF. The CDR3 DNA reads TGCAGTGCTAAAAGCGGGAGGGGTACGTCCTACGAGCAGTACTTC.

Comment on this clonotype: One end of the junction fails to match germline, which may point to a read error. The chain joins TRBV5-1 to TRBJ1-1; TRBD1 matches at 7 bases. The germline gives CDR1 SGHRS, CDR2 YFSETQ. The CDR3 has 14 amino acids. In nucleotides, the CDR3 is TGCGCCAGCAGCCGACAGGGTCTGAACTCTGAAGCTTTCTTT. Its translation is CASSRQGLNSEAFF.

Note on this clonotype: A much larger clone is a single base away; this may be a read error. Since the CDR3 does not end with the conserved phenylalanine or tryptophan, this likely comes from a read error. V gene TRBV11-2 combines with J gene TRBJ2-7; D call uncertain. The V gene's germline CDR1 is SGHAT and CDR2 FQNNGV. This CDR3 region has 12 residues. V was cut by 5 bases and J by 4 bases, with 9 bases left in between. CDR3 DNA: TGTGCCAGCAGCCCCACAAGTTACGAGCAGTACCTC. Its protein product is CASSPTSYEQYL.

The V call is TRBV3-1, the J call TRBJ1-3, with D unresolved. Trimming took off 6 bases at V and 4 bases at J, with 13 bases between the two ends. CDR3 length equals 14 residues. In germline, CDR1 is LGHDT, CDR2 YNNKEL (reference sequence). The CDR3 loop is CASSRNSGGNTIYF. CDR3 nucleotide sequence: TGTGCCAGCAGTCGGAACTCGGGGGGAAACACCATATATTTT. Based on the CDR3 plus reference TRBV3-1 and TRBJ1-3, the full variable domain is DTAVSQTPKYLVTQMGNDKSIKCEQNLGHDTMYWYKQDSKKFLKIMFSYNNKELIINETVPNRFSPKSPDKAHLNLHINSLELGDSAVYFCASSRNSGGNTIYFGEGSWLTVV.

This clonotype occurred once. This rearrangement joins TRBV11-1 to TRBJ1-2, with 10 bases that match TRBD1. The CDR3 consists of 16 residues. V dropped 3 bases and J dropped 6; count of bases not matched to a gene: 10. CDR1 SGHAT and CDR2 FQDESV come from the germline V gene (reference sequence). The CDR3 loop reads CASSLDRGTGVNGYTF. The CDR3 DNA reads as TGTGCCAGCAGCTTGGACCGGGGGACAGGGGTTAATGGCTACACCTTC.

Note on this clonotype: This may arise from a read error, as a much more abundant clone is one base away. CDR3 protein: CASSATGAYSSPLHF. DNA of the CDR3: TGCGCCAGCAGCGCGACAGGGGCCTATAGTTCACCCCTCCACTTT. The rearrangement links TRBV5-1 to TRBJ1-6; 8 bases are a match to TRBD1. Germline V gene data show CDR1 as SGHRS and CDR2 as YFSETQ. The CDR3 sequence is 15 residues long.

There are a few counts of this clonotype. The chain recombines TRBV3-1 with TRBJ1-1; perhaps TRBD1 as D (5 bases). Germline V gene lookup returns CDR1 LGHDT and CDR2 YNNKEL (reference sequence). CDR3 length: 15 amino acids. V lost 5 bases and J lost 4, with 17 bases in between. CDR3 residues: CASSYRQIGGTEAFF. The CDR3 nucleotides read TGTGCCAGCAGCTACCGACAGATAGGTGGCACTGAAGCTTTCTTT.

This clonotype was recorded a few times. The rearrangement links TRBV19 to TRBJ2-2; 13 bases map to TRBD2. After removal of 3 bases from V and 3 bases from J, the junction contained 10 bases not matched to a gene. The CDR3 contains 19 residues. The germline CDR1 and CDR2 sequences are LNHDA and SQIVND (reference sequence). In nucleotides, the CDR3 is TGTGCCAGTAGTATCCTGTGGACTAGCGGGAGCCTGCACACCGGGGAGCTGTTTTTT. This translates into CASSILWTSGSLHTGELFF.

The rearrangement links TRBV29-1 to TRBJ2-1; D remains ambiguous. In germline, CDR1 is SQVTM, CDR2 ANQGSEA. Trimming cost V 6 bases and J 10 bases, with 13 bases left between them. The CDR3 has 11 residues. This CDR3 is CSVPGSYEQFF. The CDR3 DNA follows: TGCAGCGTACCCGGGTCATACGAGCAGTTCTTC.